This note documents a single TCR beta chain sequence. CDR1 is LNHDA and CDR2 is SQIVND in the germline V gene (reference sequence). The V end lost 5 bases, the J end lost 7 bases, and 17 bases lay between the germline ends. This CDR3 spans 14 amino acids. Using immunoSEQ multiplex PCR, the repertoire was profiled, and TCRdb retains in-frame clones only, with some absent. The sample shows some 270,000 clones, around nine tenths of them seen only once. This sample is drawn from a study of blood T cell repertoires in COVID-19. This TCR came from a man aged 40-50 years with active or convalescent COVID-19. Specimen: peripheral blood. The genes are TRBV19 and TRBJ1-1, with D tentatively TRBD1 (6 bases). The CDR3 loop reads CASSRPSGAGEAFF. CDR3 bases: TGTGCCAGTAGTCGTCCCTCAGGGGCTGGTGAAGCTTTCTTT.